Listed below are T cell receptor beta chains from one sample, sequenced in a study of T-cell memory formation after mild COVID-19. TCRdb re-called the 5' RACE reads through MiXCR, storing one row per CDR3 protein. The table records under 600,000 distinct CDR3 sequences, approximately 21% of them present only once. The specimen sequenced was PBMCs or a T cell subset sorted from them (not recorded which). These TCRs come from an adult woman who had mild COVID-19 (a few samples of this study predate the infection). Cell type and time point are not known. Each CDR3 is given with its conserved first and last residue. A D gene is named only where the DNA matches it firmly. Clone size is shown for a subset of rows, as once, few, many or a class of expanded clone.

d_call	v_call	j_call	clone_size	cdr3_aa	cdr3_nt
.	TRBV5-4	TRBJ2-6	few	CASSRGSGIGANVLTF	TGTGCCAGCAGCCGGGGGTCAGGAATCGGGGCCAACGTCCTGACTTTC
.	TRBV27	TRBJ2-3	.	CASSYRGYTDTQYF	TGTGCCAGCAGTTACAGAGGATACACAGATACGCAGTATTTT
.	TRBV29-1	TRBJ1-1	.	CSVIGTGGTEAFF	TGCAGCGTTATCGGGACCGGAGGGACTGAAGCTTTCTTT
TRBD2	TRBV2	TRBJ2-3	.	CASSEAPGLGGVTQYF	TGTGCCAGCAGTGAAGCCCCGGGCTTGGGGGGGGTTACGCAGTATTTT
TRBD2	TRBV12-3/TRBV12-4	TRBJ2-7	.	CACSVPLGGGAYEQYF	TGTGCCTGCAGTGTCCCTCTAGGCGGGGGGGCCTACGAGCAGTACTTC
TRBD1	TRBV6-5	TRBJ1-5	few	CASSPDRGPNQPQHF	TGTGCCAGCAGCCCGGACAGGGGACCGAATCAGCCCCAGCATTTT
.	TRBV27	TRBJ2-1	.	CASLYGNEQFF	TGTGCCAGCCTCTATGGCAATGAGCAGTTCTTC
TRBD2	TRBV4-2	TRBJ2-3	.	CASSQWDYISTDTQYF	TGTGCCAGCAGCCAATGGGACTACATAAGCACAGATACGCAGTATTTT
.	TRBV3-1	TRBJ1-4	few	CASSPGAANEKLFF	TGTGCCAGCAGCCCGGGAGCGGCTAATGAAAAACTGTTTTTT
TRBD1	TRBV19	TRBJ1-1	.	CASSTDRGHNPKTEAFF	TGTGCCAGTAGTACGGACAGGGGGCACAACCCGAAGACTGAAGCTTTCTTT
TRBD2	TRBV30	TRBJ2-1	.	CAWSVGTSDNEQFF	TGTGCCTGGAGTGTCGGGACTAGCGACAATGAGCAGTTCTTC
TRBD2	TRBV2	TRBJ2-1	.	CASIRLAGEQFF	TGTGCCAGCATTCGGCTAGCGGGAGAGCAGTTCTTC
TRBD1	TRBV24-1	TRBJ2-5	.	CATSDTGQGSETQYF	TGTGCCACCAGTGATACCGGACAGGGGTCAGAGACCCAGTACTTC
.	TRBV12-3/TRBV12-4	TRBJ2-5	.	CASSSGVLGETQYF	TGTGCCAGCAGTTCTGGGGTTTTAGGAGAGACCCAGTACTTC
TRBD1	TRBV7-2	TRBJ2-7	.	CASSDPGTGVDEQYF	TGTGCCAGCAGCGACCCCGGGACAGGCGTGGACGAGCAGTACTTC
.	TRBV5-1	TRBJ1-1	.	CASSLWGYTEAFF	TGCGCCAGCAGCTTATGGGGGTACACTGAAGCTTTCTTT
.	TRBV25-1	TRBJ2-1	.	CASSDWRGWGEQFF	TGTGCCAGCAGTGACTGGCGGGGTTGGGGTGAGCAGTTCTTC
.	TRBV7-9	TRBJ1-1	few	CASSFADWGRTEAFF	TGTGCCAGCAGCTTCGCGGACTGGGGACGTACTGAAGCTTTCTTT
TRBD1	TRBV7-3	TRBJ2-1	.	CASSLLGQPNEQFF	TGTGCCAGCAGCCTACTGGGACAGCCCAATGAGCAGTTCTTC
TRBD1	TRBV11-2	TRBJ1-1	many	CASSLDGTGGVTEAFF	TGTGCCAGCAGCTTAGATGGGACAGGTGGAGTCACTGAAGCTTTCTTT
.	TRBV5-5	TRBJ2-1	.	CASSPGGVVSNEQFF	TGTGCCAGCAGCCCTGGAGGTGTGGTGAGCAATGAGCAGTTCTTC
.	TRBV27	TRBJ1-5	few	CASSPSTGHSNQPQHF	TGTGCCAGCAGTCCGTCGACAGGCCATAGCAATCAGCCCCAGCATTTT
TRBD2	TRBV14	TRBJ2-5	.	CASSLGYSGTQETQYF	TGTGCCAGCAGCCTTGGGTATAGCGGGACTCAAGAGACCCAGTACTTC
TRBD2	TRBV15	TRBJ2-7	.	CATRGWGEGPYEQYF	TGTGCCACCAGAGGTTGGGGGGAGGGACCCTACGAGCAGTACTTC
TRBD1	TRBV5-6	TRBJ2-4	few	CASSLDSGGASKNIQYF	TGTGCCAGCAGCTTAGACTCAGGGGGCGCGTCTAAAAACATTCAGTACTTC
TRBD2	TRBV7-3	TRBJ2-1	few	CASSPGTSRGNEQFF	TGTGCCAGCAGCCCTGGGACTAGTCGGGGCAATGAGCAGTTCTTC
TRBD1	TRBV30	TRBJ1-1	.	CAWSTGDTEAFF	TGTGCCTGGAGTACAGGGGATACTGAAGCTTTCTTT
.	TRBV5-6	TRBJ1-1	.	CASSLRPGTDTEAFF	TGTGCCAGCAGCTTGCGCCCGGGTACAGACACTGAAGCTTTCTTT
.	TRBV7-8	TRBJ2-2	many	CASSLTTTNTGELFF	TGTGCCAGCAGCTTAACTACGACGAACACCGGGGAGCTGTTTTTT
.	TRBV12-3/TRBV12-4	TRBJ1-1	.	CASSSTRVLDTEAFF	TGTGCCAGCAGTTCCACCAGGGTGTTGGACACTGAAGCTTTCTTT
.	TRBV20-1	TRBJ1-3	.	CSALPPGGLSGNTIYF	TGCAGTGCCCTCCCTCCCGGCGGCCTCTCTGGAAACACCATATATTTT
.	TRBV10-3	TRBJ2-7	.	CAISGVAGSYEQYF	TGTGCCATCAGTGGGGTGGCGGGTTCCTACGAGCAGTACTTC
.	TRBV25-1	TRBJ2-6	.	CASSPRYTGGANVLTF	TGTGCCAGCAGTCCCCGGTACACTGGGGGGGCCAACGTCCTGACTTTC